This is a list of T cell receptor beta chains from one sample in a study of T cells in Graves' hyperthyroidism and ophthalmopathy. TCRdb fed the multiplex PCR reads into MiXCR, producing one record per CDR3 protein. The table records about 520,000 distinct CDR3 sequences, roughly 24% of them present only once. Material: blood. These receptors were obtained from a woman in her twenties or thirties with Graves' ophthalmopathy. Both conserved end residues are part of each CDR3. The D gene is left open where the match is weak. Clone size is stated in some rows and not others, as once, few, many or a class when expanded.

J gene,CDR3 length,V gene,D gene,clone size,CDR3 protein,CDR3 DNA
TRBJ1-2,11,TRBV20-1,.,many,CSARDPNGYTF,TGCAGTGCCCGGGATCCGAATGGCTACACCTTC
TRBJ2-7,16,TRBV7-2,TRBD2,.,CASSLTASGLSYEQYF,TGTGCCAGCAGCTTAACGGCTAGCGGGCTCTCCTACGAGCAGTACTTC
TRBJ1-1,15,TRBV12-3/TRBV12-4,.,.,CASSTDGGSLTEAFF,TGTGCCAGCAGCACCGACGGGGGAAGTCTCACTGAAGCTTTCTTT
TRBJ1-5,15,TRBV6-2/TRBV6-3,.,many,CASSYSFGGNQPQHF,TGTGCCAGCAGTTACTCCTTCGGGGGGAATCAGCCCCAGCATTTT
TRBJ1-1,16,TRBV4-2,.,many,CASSGDLDRVGTEAFF,TGTGCCAGCAGCGGTGACCTTGACCGGGTAGGAACTGAAGCTTTCTTT
TRBJ2-5,16,TRBV28,TRBD1,.,CASSLPGQGAGGTQYF,TGTGCCAGCAGTTTACCGGGACAGGGGGCCGGAGGGACCCAGTACTTC
TRBJ2-7,14,TRBV20-1,TRBD1,many,CSALRQGPSYEQYF,TGCAGTGCCCTAAGACAGGGTCCCTCCTACGAGCAGTACTTC
TRBJ2-7,15,TRBV29-1,.,many,CSVERQQGTSGEQYF,TGCAGCGTTGAACGTCAACAGGGGACTTCGGGCGAGCAGTACTTC
TRBJ2-2,18,TRBV9,.,many,CASSVVSYPRGGTGELFF,TGTGCCAGCAGCGTAGTCTCTTATCCCAGGGGTGGCACCGGGGAGCTGTTTTTT
TRBJ1-2,14,TRBV6-5,.,many,CASSSRAYNYGYTF,TGTGCCAGCAGTTCTCGAGCGTATAACTATGGCTACACCTTC
TRBJ2-5,15,TRBV7-2,.,.,CASSLVPRGQETQYF,TGTGCCAGCAGCTTAGTCCCGCGGGGACAAGAGACCCAGTACTTC
TRBJ2-7,17,TRBV6-2/TRBV6-3,.,.,CASSYLPGSYAFYEQYF,TGTGCCAGCAGTTACCTCCCCGGGAGTTACGCCTTCTACGAGCAGTACTTC
TRBJ2-7,15,TRBV6-2/TRBV6-3,.,many,CASSYSSSSTYEQYF,TGTGCCAGCAGTTACTCGAGCAGTTCCACCTACGAGCAGTACTTC
TRBJ2-5,15,TRBV7-8,.,many,CASSLARIGQETQYF,TGTGCCAGCAGCTTAGCGCGTATAGGGCAAGAGACCCAGTACTTC
TRBJ2-5,15,TRBV7-2,TRBD2,many,CASSAPGLARETQYF,TGTGCCAGCAGCGCCCCGGGACTAGCTAGGGAGACCCAGTACTTC
TRBJ2-7,15,TRBV7-2,.,many,CASSFLGEGFNEQYF,TGTGCCAGCAGCTTTTTGGGTGAGGGATTTAACGAGCAGTACTTC
TRBJ1-1,13,TRBV12-3/TRBV12-4,.,many,CASSPSRDTEAFF,TGTGCCAGCAGTCCCTCCCGGGACACTGAAGCTTTCTTT
TRBJ1-2,13,TRBV24-1,TRBD1,many,CATSATGNYGYTF,TGTGCCACCAGTGCGACAGGGAACTATGGCTACACCTTC
TRBJ1-1,12,TRBV11-2,.,many,CASSSRFTEAFF,TGTGCCAGCAGTAGCCGTTTCACTGAAGCTTTCTTT
TRBJ1-5,15,TRBV19,TRBD1,.,CASSIQGQGLQPQHF,TGTGCCAGTAGTATCCAGGGACAGGGCCTTCAGCCCCAGCATTTT
TRBJ2-7,14,TRBV27,.,few,CVSSLFEGAYEQYF,TGTGTCAGCAGTTTATTCGAGGGGGCCTACGAGCAGTACTTC
TRBJ1-3,14,TRBV29-1,.,many,CSVGHVGSGNTIYF,TGCAGCGTTGGACACGTTGGCTCTGGAAACACCATATATTTT
TRBJ1-5,15,TRBV27,.,.,CASSPRGLGDEPQHF,TGTGCCAGCAGCCCCCGGGGACTGGGCGATGAGCCCCAGCATTTT
TRBJ2-4,14,TRBV12-3/TRBV12-4,TRBD1,.,CASRTGTGRDIQYF,TGTGCCAGCAGGACCGGGACAGGGCGAGACATTCAGTACTTC
TRBJ2-5,13,TRBV6-1,.,.,CASSEWRDETQYF,TGTGCCAGCAGTGAATGGCGAGATGAGACCCAGTACTTC
TRBJ1-2,15,TRBV28,.,.,CASSSPGSPLYGYTF,TGTGCCAGCAGTTCACCAGGTTCACCACTTTATGGCTACACCTTC
TRBJ2-7,15,TRBV6-5,.,many,CASSYSEAATYEQYF,TGTGCCAGCAGTTACTCGGAGGCAGCCACCTACGAGCAGTACTTC
TRBJ2-7,14,TRBV19,.,many,CASSTGRPTYEQYF,TGTGCCAGTAGTACGGGACGTCCTACCTACGAGCAGTACTTC
TRBJ2-5,17,TRBV15,.,.,CATSRDPMGLAPETQYF,TGTGCCACCAGCAGAGATCCGATGGGGCTAGCGCCGGAGACCCAGTACTTC
TRBJ2-7,13,TRBV6-5,.,many,CASSYQRAYEQYF,TGTGCCAGCAGTTACCAGAGAGCCTACGAGCAGTACTTC
TRBJ1-2,14,TRBV12-3/TRBV12-4,TRBD1,many,CASSVAGGLNGYTF,TGTGCCAGCAGTGTCGCAGGGGGGCTCAATGGCTACACCTTC
TRBJ1-1,13,TRBV11-1,.,few,CASSLGSDGQAFF,TGTGCCAGCAGCTTAGGCTCCGACGGTCAAGCTTTCTTT
TRBJ1-1,13,TRBV6-5,.,many,CASSTQGATEAFF,TGTGCCAGCAGTACCCAGGGTGCCACTGAAGCTTTCTTT
TRBJ2-6,16,TRBV11-2,TRBD1,many,CASSLEDRAGANVLTF,TGTGCCAGCAGCTTAGAAGACAGGGCTGGGGCCAACGTCCTGACTTTC
TRBJ1-5,15,TRBV4-1,.,.,CASSRDYWSNQPQHF,TGCGCCAGCAGCCGAGATTACTGGAGCAATCAGCCCCAGCATTTT
TRBJ1-2,14,TRBV6-4,.,.,CASSETPTRYGYTF,TGTGCCAGCAGCGAGACACCAACTCGCTATGGCTACACCTTC
TRBJ2-2,13,TRBV20-1,.,few,CSASFRNTGELFF,TGCAGCGCCTCGTTCAGGAACACCGGGGAGCTGTTTTTT
TRBJ1-1,15,TRBV5-1,.,few,CASSLVGDSKTEAFF,TGCGCCAGCAGCTTGGTTGGTGACAGTAAAACTGAAGCTTTCTTT
TRBJ1-5,16,TRBV28,.,many,CASSLQGIGSNQPQHF,TGTGCCAGCAGTTTACAGGGGATCGGGAGCAATCAGCCCCAGCATTTT
TRBJ1-5,12,TRBV6-1,.,few,CASKVGDQPQHF,TGTGCCAGCAAGGTGGGCGATCAGCCCCAGCATTTT
TRBJ2-7,14,TRBV3-1,TRBD1,many,CASTLRTGTEEQYF,TGTGCCAGCACCCTCCGGACAGGGACGGAGGAGCAGTACTTC
TRBJ1-1,15,TRBV15,.,many,CATSINRQANTEAFF,TGTGCCACCAGCATCAACAGACAGGCGAACACTGAAGCTTTCTTT
TRBJ1-2,13,TRBV27,.,many,CASSLRRPYGYTF,TGTGCCAGCAGTTTGCGCAGGCCCTATGGCTACACCTTC
TRBJ2-7,13,TRBV6-5,.,many,CASSSGGFYEQYF,TGTGCCAGCAGTTCCGGAGGGTTCTACGAGCAGTACTTC
TRBJ2-5,14,TRBV12-3/TRBV12-4,.,few,CASTKTGLVETQYF,TGTGCCAGCACCAAAACAGGGTTAGTGGAGACCCAGTACTTC